The T cell receptor beta chain under discussion was sequenced for a study of early T cells in non-severe SARS-CoV-2 infection. This clonotype was found a few times. Germline CDR1 SGDLS, CDR2 YYNGEE. CDR3 length: 18 residues. J was trimmed by 6 bases and V by 0 bases; bases with no gene match: 14. TCRdb re-called the 5' RACE reads through MiXCR, storing one row per CDR3 protein. Here the sample spans some 64,000 distinct CDR3 sequences, approximately 9.2% being singletons. The sequence was obtained from an adult who was a healthcare worker with PCR-confirmed SARS-CoV-2 infection or an uninfected control (not recorded which). The chain links TRBV9 to TRBJ2-2; TRBD1 matches at 7 bases. The material was whole blood, obtained at baseline. The CDR3 reads CASSVDPLDREKAGELFF. The CDR3 bases are TGTGCCAGCAGCGTAGACCCACTCGACAGGGAAAAGGCCGGGGAGCTGTTTTTT.